This TCR beta chain was identified during a study of cytomegalovirus exposure and HLA in healthy donors. PCR primers comprised 60 Vbeta and 13 Jbeta primers. TCRdb's copy holds only in-frame clones and misses some; the assay was immunoSEQ multiplex PCR. The sample has 130,000 or so clones, roughly 82% seen once; the top ten hold 4.2%. The CDR3 runs 16 residues. The V and J ends lost 3 bases and 7 bases, in that order; junction bases with no gene match: 15. CDR1 is KGHSH, CDR2 LQKENI, per germline. The sequencing input was PBMCs. The clonotype originates from a male donor in good health and CMV-seropositive. The chain carries TRBV18 and TRBJ2-7; the match to TRBD2 covers 7 bases. The CDR3 DNA sequence: TGTGCCAGCTCACCCTATGCGGGAGTGGACTTGGGGGAGCAGTACTTC. Encoded protein: CASSPYAGVDLGEQYF.